The clone carrying this TCR beta chain counts as medium-sized (0.01 to 0.1%). No antigen is known for it. TCRdb called clones again from the PCR reads with MiXCR. This table has some 19,000 clones, just over 25% appearing once. The source of the sample is a study of metastatic and nonmetastatic thyroid tumors. Treatment of any kind had been given to no patient before thyroid surgery. Germline V gives CDR1 MNHNY, CDR2 SVGAGI (reference sequence). Trimming cost V 5 bases and J 2 bases; bases outside gene matches: 8. The CDR3 length is 17 residues. Points from the study as a whole: For both blood and tumor, malignant thyroid tumors reportedly showed significantly higher TCR beta diversity than benign nodules did.

The V call is TRBV6-6, the J call TRBJ2-3, with 12 bases aligning to TRBD2. The receptor's source is a male donor with papillary thyroid cancer or a benign thyroid nodule (not recorded which). Some clones in this sample may be carry-over from other donors' samples. Sequences were obtained from blood. The CDR3 sequence: CASSRGLAGRYTDTQYF. The CDR3 nucleotides are TGTGCCAGCAGTCGTGGACTAGCGGGAAGATACACAGATACGCAGTATTTT.